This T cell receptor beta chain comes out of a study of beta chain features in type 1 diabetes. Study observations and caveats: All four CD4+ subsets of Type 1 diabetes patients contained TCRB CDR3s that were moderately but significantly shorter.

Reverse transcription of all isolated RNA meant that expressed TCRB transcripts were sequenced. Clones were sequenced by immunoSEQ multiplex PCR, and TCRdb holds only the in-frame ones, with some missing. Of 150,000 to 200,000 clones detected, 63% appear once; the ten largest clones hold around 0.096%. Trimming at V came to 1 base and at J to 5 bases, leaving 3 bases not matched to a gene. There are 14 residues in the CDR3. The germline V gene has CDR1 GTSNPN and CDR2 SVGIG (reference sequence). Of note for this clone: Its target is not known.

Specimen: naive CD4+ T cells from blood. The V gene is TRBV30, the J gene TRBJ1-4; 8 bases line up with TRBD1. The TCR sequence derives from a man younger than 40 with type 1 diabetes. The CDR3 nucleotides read TGTGCCTGGAGTGGGGACAGGCTAAATGAAAAACTGTTTTTT. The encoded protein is CAWSGDRLNEKLFF.